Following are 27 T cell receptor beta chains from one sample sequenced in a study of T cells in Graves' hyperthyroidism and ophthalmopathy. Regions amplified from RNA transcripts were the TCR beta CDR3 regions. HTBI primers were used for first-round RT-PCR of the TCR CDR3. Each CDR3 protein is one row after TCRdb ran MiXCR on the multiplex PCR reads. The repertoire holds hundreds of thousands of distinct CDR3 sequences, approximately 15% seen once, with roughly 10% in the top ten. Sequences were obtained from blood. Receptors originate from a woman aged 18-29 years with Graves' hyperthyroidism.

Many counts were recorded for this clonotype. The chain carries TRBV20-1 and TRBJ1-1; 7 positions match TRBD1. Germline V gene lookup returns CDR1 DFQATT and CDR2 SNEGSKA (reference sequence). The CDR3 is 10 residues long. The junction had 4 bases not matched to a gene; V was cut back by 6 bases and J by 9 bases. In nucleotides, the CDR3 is TGCAGTGCCCGGACAGGTAAAGCTTTCTTT. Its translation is CSARTGKAFF.

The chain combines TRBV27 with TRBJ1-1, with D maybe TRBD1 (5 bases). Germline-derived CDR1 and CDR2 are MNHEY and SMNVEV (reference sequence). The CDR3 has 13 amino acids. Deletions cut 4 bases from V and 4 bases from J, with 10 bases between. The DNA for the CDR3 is TGTGCCAGCAGTTGGGGGGTTAGCACTGAAGCTTTCTTT. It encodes CASSWGVSTEAFF.

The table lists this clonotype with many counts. The CDR3 protein is CASSVGGTNEKLFF. CDR3 bases: TGTGCCAGCAGCGTAGGGGGGACTAATGAAAAACTGTTTTTT. This chain joins TRBV9 and TRBJ1-4, with D perhaps matching TRBD1 (5 bases). CDR3 length: 14 residues. Trimming left V 0 bases short and J 2 bases short, with 5 bases between. Germline V lookup: CDR1 SGDLS, CDR2 YYNGEE.

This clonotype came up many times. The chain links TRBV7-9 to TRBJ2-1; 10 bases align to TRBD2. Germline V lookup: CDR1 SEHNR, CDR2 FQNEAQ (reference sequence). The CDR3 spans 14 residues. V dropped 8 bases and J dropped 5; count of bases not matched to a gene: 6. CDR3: CASGGAGGHNEQFF. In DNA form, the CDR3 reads TGTGCCAGCGGAGGAGCGGGAGGGCACAATGAGCAGTTCTTC.

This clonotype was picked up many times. The CDR3 is CASSLPTGSRNTQYF. The CDR3 coding sequence is TGTGCCAGCAGTCTCCCGACAGGGTCTAGGAATACGCAGTATTTT. This rearrangement joins TRBV28 to TRBJ2-3; 7 nucleotides line up with TRBD1. This CDR3 spans 15 amino acids. Germline trimming cut 5 bases from V and 7 bases from J; bases unmatched to any gene: 12. Germline CDR1 reads MDHEN; CDR2 reads SYDVKM.

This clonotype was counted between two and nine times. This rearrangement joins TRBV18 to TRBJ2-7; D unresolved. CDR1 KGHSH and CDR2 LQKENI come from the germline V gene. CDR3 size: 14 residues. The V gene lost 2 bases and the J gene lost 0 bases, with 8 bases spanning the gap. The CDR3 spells CASSPRSPSYEQYF. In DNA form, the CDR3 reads TGTGCCAGCTCACCAAGAAGCCCCTCCTACGAGCAGTACTTC.

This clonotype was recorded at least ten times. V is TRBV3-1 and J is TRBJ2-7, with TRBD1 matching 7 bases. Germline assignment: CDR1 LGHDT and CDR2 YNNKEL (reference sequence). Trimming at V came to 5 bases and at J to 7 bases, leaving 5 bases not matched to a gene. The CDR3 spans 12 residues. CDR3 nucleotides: TGTGCCAGCAGCAGGGGGCCGGCGGAGCAGTACTTC. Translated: CASSRGPAEQYF.

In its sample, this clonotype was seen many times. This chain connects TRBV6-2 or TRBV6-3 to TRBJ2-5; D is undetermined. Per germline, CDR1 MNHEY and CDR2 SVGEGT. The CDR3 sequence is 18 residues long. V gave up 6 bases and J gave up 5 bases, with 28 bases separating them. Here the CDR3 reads CASRTLRQSRNPLETQYF. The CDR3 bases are TGTGCCAGCAGAACCCTACGACAATCTCGAAATCCACTGGAGACCCAGTACTTC.

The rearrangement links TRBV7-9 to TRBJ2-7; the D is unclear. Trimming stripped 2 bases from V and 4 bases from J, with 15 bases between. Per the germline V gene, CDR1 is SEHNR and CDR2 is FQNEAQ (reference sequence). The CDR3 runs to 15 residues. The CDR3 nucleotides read TGTGCCAGCAGCTTATTCACGAGTAAGGGATACGAGCAGTACTTC. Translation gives CASSLFTSKGYEQYF.

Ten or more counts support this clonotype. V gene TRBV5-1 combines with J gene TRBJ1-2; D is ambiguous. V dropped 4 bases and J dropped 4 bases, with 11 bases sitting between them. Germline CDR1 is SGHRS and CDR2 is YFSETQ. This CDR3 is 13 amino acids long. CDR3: CASSEDVLYGYTF. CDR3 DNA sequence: TGCGCCAGCAGCGAGGACGTTCTCTATGGCTACACCTTC.

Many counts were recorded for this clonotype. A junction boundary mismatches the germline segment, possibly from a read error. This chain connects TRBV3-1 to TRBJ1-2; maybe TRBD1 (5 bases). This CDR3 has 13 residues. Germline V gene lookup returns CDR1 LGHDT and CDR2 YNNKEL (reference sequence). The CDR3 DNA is TGTGCCAGCAGCCAAGCCGACAGCTATGCCTACACCTTC. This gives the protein CASSQADSYAYTF.

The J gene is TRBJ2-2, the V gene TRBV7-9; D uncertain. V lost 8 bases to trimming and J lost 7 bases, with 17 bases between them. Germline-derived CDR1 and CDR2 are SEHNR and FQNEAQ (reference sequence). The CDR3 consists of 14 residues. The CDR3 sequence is CASCCSSQRGELFF. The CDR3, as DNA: TGTGCCAGCTGTTGCTCATCACAGCGCGGGGAGCTGTTTTTT.

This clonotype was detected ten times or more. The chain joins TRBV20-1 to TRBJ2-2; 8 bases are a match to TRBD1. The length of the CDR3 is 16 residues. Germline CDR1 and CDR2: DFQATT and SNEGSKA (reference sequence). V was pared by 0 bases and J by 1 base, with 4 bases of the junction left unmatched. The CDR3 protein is CSARDSGTGNTGELFF. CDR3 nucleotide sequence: TGCAGTGCTAGAGATTCCGGGACAGGGAACACCGGGGAGCTGTTTTTT.

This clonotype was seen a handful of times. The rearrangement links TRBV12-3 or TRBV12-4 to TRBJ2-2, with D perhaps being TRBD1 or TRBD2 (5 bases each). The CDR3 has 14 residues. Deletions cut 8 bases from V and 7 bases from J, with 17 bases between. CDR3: CASGTSGSNGELFF. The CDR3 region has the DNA TGTGCCAGCGGCACCTCAGGGAGTAACGGGGAGCTGTTTTTT.

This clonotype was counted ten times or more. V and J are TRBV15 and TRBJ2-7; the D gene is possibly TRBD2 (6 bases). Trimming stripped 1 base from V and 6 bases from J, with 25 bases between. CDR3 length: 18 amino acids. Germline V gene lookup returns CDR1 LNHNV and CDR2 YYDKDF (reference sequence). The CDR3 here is CATSRVREHSSIRAEQYF. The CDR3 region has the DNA TGTGCCACCAGCAGAGTGCGGGAACATTCTTCCATACGTGCCGAGCAGTACTTC.

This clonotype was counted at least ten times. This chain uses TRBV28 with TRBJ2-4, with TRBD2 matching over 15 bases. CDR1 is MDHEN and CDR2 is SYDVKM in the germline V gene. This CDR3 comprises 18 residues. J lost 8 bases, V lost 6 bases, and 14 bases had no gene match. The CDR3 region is CASSLRTGLAGGVDIQYF. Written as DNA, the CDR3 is TGTGCCAGCAGCCTAAGGACGGGACTAGCGGGAGGTGTGGACATTCAGTACTTC.

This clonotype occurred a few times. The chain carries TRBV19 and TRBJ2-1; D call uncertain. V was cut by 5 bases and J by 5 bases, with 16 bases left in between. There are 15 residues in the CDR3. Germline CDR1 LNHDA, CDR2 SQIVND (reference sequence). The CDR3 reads CASSEGRSLDNEQFF. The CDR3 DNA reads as TGTGCCAGTAGTGAAGGCCGAAGCCTAGACAATGAGCAGTTCTTC.

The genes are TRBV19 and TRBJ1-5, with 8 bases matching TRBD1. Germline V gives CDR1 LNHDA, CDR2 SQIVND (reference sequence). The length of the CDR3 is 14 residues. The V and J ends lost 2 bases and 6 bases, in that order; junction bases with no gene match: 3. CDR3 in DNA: TGTGCCAGTAGTATACAGGGGGCGGGTCAGCCCCAGCATTTT. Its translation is CASSIQGAGQPQHF.

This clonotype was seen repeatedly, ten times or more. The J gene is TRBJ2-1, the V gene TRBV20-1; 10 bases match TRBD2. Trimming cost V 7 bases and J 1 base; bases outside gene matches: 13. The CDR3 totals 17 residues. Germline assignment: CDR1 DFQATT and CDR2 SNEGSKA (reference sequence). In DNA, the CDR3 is TGCAGTGGGCTGGCCCTAGCGGGAGCACCTTCCTACAATGAGCAGTTCTTC. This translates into CSGLALAGAPSYNEQFF.

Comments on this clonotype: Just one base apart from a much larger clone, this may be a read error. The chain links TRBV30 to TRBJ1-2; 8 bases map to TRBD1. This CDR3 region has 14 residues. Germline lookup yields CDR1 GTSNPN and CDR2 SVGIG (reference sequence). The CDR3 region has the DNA TGTGCCTGGAGCGGGGACAGGCGCGGCTATGGCTGCACCTTC. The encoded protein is CAWSGDRRGYGCTF.

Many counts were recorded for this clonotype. CDR3 sequence: CASSYNLNTEAFF. For the CDR3, the DNA is TGTGCCAGCAGCTACAACTTGAACACTGAAGCTTTCTTT. This chain links TRBV12-3 or TRBV12-4 with TRBJ1-1, with D unclear. V was trimmed by 6 bases and J by 0 bases, leaving 8 bases between them. The CDR3 totals 13 residues.

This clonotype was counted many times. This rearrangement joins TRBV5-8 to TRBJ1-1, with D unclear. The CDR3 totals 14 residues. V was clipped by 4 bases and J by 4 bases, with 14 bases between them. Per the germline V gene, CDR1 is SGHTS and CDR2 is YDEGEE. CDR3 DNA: TGTGCCAGCAGCCCTCTTCGGGCTGGCACTGAAGCTTTCTTT. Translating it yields CASSPLRAGTEAFF.

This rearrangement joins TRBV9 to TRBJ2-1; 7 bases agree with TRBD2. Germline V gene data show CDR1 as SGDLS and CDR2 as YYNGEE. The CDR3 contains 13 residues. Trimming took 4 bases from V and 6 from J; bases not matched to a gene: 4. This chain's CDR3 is CASSQRGFNEQFF. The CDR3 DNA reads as TGTGCCAGCAGCCAGCGGGGTTTCAATGAGCAGTTCTTC.

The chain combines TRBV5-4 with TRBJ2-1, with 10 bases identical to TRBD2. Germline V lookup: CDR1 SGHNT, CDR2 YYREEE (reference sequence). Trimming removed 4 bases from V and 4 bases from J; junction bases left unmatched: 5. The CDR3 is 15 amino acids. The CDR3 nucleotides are TGTGCCAGCAGCCATACTAGCGGGATTTACAATGAGCAGTTCTTC. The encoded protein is CASSHTSGIYNEQFF.

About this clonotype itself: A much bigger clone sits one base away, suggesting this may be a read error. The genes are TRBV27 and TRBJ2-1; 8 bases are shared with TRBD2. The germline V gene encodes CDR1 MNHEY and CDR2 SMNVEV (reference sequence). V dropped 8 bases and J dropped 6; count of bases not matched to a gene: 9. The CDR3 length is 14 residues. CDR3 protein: CASGYLAGSNEQFF. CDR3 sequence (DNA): TGTGCCAGCGGTTATCTAGCGGGTTCCAATGAGCAGTTCTTC.

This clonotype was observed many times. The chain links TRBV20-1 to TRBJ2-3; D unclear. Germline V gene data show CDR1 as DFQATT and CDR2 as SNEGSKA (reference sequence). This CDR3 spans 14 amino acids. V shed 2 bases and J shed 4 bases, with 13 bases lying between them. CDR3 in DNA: TGCAGTGCTAGAAGACGCCTCGGCTCAGATACGCAGTATTTT. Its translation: CSARRRLGSDTQYF.

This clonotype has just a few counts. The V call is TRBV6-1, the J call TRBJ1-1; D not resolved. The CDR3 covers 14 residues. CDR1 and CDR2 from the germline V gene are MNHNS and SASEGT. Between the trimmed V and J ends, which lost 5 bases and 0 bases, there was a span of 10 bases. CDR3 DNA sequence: TGTGCCAGCAGTAGGGTACAGCTGAACACTGAAGCTTTCTTT. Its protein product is CASSRVQLNTEAFF.